The clone carrying this T cell receptor beta chain is labeled as medium-sized. This entry belongs to a study of spatial heterogeneity in lung cancer. A unique molecular identifier was carried by every single TCR cDNA molecule. MiXCR was run by TCRdb on the 5' RACE reads, yielding one entry per CDR3 protein. Altogether about 21,000 distinct CDR3 sequences are present, roughly 4.5% being singletons, with the ten largest covering over 7%. Sample time point: sample taken at primary tumor resection. Sequencing of whole RNA from tumor, nontumor lung or frozen PBMC involved no sorting. The receptor was derived from a male donor with early-stage non-small cell lung cancer. The specimen comprised PBMCs, sampled at surgery.

The CDR3 here is CGATTDTQYF. The CDR3 region has the DNA TGCGGGGCGACGACAGATACGCAGTATTTT. The genes are TRBV29-1 and TRBJ2-3; D may be TRBD1 (5 bases). Per the germline V gene, CDR1 is SQVTM and CDR2 is ANQGSEA. The CDR3 spans 10 residues.